This T cell receptor (beta chain) derives from a study of blood T cell repertoires in COVID-19. Study summary: PBMCs, B-cell-depleted T cells, or T cells provided the cDNA or gDNA that made up the material.

As originally analysed: Amplification with reference gene primers provided the estimates of nucleated cell counts. Sequencing used immunoSEQ multiplex PCR; TCRdb keeps in-frame clones, though not all of them. V, J and clone size were drawn from that table, and D and trimming were deduced from the DNA. Among approximately 200,000 clones listed, about 85% were seen once. V lost 5 bases, J lost 2 bases, and 3 bases stayed unmatched. This CDR3 has 14 amino acids. Germline V gene lookup returns CDR1 LNHDA and CDR2 SQIVND (reference sequence). The specimen was peripheral blood. This sequence joins TRBV19 and TRBJ1-3, with 7 bases identical to TRBD1. This TCR derives from a man between 35 and 55 years old with acute or convalescent COVID-19. CDR3 DNA: TGTGCCAGTAGTGACGGGACAGCTGGAAACACCATATATTTT. Translated, it gives CASSDGTAGNTIYF.